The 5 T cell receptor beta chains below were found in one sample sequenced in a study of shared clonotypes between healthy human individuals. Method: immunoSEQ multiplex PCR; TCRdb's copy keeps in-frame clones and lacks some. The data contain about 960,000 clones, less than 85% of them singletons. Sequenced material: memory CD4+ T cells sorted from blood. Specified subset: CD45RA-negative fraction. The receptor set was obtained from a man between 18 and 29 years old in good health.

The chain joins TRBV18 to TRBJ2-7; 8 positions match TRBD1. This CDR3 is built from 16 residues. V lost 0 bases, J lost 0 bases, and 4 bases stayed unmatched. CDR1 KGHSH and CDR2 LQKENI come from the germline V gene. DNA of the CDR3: TGTGCCAGCTCACCACCCCGGACAGGGAGCTCCTACGAGCAGTACTTC. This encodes CASSPPRTGSSYEQYF.

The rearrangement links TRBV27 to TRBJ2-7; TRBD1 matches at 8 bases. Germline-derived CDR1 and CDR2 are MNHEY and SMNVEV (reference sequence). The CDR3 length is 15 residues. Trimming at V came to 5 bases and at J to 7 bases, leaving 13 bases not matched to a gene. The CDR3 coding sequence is TGTGCCAGCAGTCCTCTCTCCGGGACAGGAGGGGAGCAGTACTTC. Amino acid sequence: CASSPLSGTGGEQYF.

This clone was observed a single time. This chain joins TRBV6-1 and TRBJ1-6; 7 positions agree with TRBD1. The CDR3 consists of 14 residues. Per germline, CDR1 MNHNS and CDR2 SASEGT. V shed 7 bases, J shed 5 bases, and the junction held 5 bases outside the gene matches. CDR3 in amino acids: CASKETGHNSPLHF. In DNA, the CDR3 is TGTGCCAGCAAAGAGACAGGGCATAATTCACCCCTCCACTTT.

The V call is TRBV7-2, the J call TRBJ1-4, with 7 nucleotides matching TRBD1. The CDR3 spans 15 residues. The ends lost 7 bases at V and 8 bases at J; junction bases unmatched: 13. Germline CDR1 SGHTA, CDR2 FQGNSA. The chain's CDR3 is CASNPTGRQDEKLFF. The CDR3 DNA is TGTGCCAGCAACCCGACAGGGAGGCAGGACGAAAAACTGTTTTTT.

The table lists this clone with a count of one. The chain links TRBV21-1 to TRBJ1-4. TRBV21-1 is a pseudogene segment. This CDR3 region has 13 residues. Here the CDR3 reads CASSYLVSEKLFF. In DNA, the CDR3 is TGTGCCAGCAGCTACCTAGTGAGCGAAAAACTGTTTTTT.